The next 15 T cell receptor beta chains were all read from a single sample in a study of T-cell reconstitution after alpha-beta-depleted transplantation in children. The library targeted TCRbeta and was prepared with unique molecular identifiers. TCRdb reprocessed the PCR reads via MiXCR and lists one record per CDR3 protein. The top ten clones hold roughly 14% of a sample with 540,000 or so distinct CDR3 sequences, more than 20% of them seen once. Material: PBMCs, mostly from graft donor cells, obtained 360 days after TCRalphabeta/CD19-depleted stem cell transplant. The receptors stem from a boy under two years old who had a stem cell transplant for acute myeloid leukemia, so the T cells may come from the graft donor.

This clonotype showed up many times. The J gene is TRBJ2-2, the V gene TRBV15, with a possible D match to TRBD2 (6 bases). The CDR3 has 17 residues. V was pared by 3 bases and J by 2 bases, with 16 bases between. Germline V lookup: CDR1 LNHNV, CDR2 YYDKDF (reference sequence). The CDR3 region is CATSSPETSRNTGELFF. The CDR3, as DNA: TGTGCCACCAGCAGCCCTGAGACTAGTCGTAACACCGGGGAGCTGTTTTTT.

This clonotype was counted a few times. V usage is TRBV7-2 and J usage is TRBJ2-3, with TRBD2 matching over 9 bases. This CDR3 region has 15 residues. V was clipped by 6 bases and J by 7 bases; unmatched bases: 11. The germline V gene has CDR1 SGHTA and CDR2 FQGNSA. The DNA of the CDR3 is TGTGCCAGCAGGGAGGAACTAGCGGGCCCGTATACGCAGTATTTT. Translation: CASREELAGPYTQYF. Full variable domain (rest looked up from reference TRBV7-2 and TRBJ2-3): GAGVSQSPSNKVTEKGKDVELRCDPISGHTALYWYRQSLGQGLEFLIYFQGNSAPDKSGLPSDRFSAERTGGSVSTLTIQRTQQEDSAVYLCASREELAGPYTQYFGPGTRLTVL.

V and J are TRBV30 and TRBJ2-2; D is undetermined. V was pared by 5 bases and J by 4 bases, with 2 bases between. The CDR3 runs 10 residues. Germline V gives CDR1 GTSNPN, CDR2 SVGIG (reference sequence). The CDR3 nucleotides are TGTGCCTGGGGCACCGGGGAGCTGTTTTTT. Protein product: CAWGTGELFF.

The J gene is TRBJ1-5, the V gene TRBV7-9; D is unclear. The V end was cut by 5 bases, the J end by 5 bases, with 13 bases between. The germline V gene encodes CDR1 SEHNR and CDR2 FQNEAQ (reference sequence). The CDR3 runs 14 residues. Written as DNA, the CDR3 is TGTGCCAGCAGCACGACAAATACAGATCAGCCCCAGCATTTT. It codes for CASSTTNTDQPQHF.

The rearrangement uses TRBV20-1 and TRBJ2-1; TRBD2 agrees at 13 bases. The CDR3 totals 15 residues. J lost 5 bases, V lost 3 bases, and 4 bases had no gene match. CDR1 and CDR2 from the germline V gene are DFQATT and SNEGSKA (reference sequence). The CDR3 reads CSASRLAGGHNEQFF. CDR3 DNA: TGCAGTGCTAGCCGACTAGCGGGGGGACACAATGAGCAGTTCTTC.

The rearrangement uses TRBV28 and TRBJ2-5; 9 bases fit TRBD2. V lost 6 bases to trimming and J lost 7 bases; unmatched junction nucleotides: 9. The germline gives CDR1 MDHEN, CDR2 SYDVKM. This CDR3 region has 14 residues. Here the CDR3 DNA reads TGTGCCAGCAGGACTAGCGGCCCGGGGCGGACCCAGTACTTC. It yields the protein CASRTSGPGRTQYF.

This clonotype was counted once. J is TRBJ2-2 and V is TRBV6-5; TRBD2 might be the D (7 bases). The ends were cut back, 2 bases at V and 6 bases at J, with 13 bases in the middle. The CDR3 is 15 residues long. CDR1 is MNHEY, CDR2 SVGAGI, per germline. CDR3 sequence (DNA): TGTGCCAGCAGTTACACACAGGGAGGGGCCGGGGAGCTGTTTTTT. The encoded protein is CASSYTQGGAGELFF.

CDR3 loop: CSAPASGGYQETQYF. CDR3 DNA sequence: TGCAGTGCGCCCGCTAGCGGGGGTTACCAAGAGACCCAGTACTTC. The V gene is TRBV20-1, the J gene TRBJ2-5, with 10 bases aligning to TRBD2. Germline V gene data show CDR1 as DFQATT and CDR2 as SNEGSKA (reference sequence). This CDR3 has 15 residues. J lost 0 bases, V lost 6 bases, and 7 bases had no gene match.

The sample holds many counts of this clonotype. The genes are TRBV7-2 and TRBJ1-2; tentative D call: TRBD1 (5 bases). The CDR3 loop spans 14 amino acids. The germline V and J ends were trimmed by 5 bases and 2 bases, with 12 bases remaining between them. CDR1 SGHTA and CDR2 FQGNSA come from the germline V gene. This CDR3 is CASSARKGNYGYTF. The CDR3 DNA reads as TGTGCCAGCAGCGCCCGAAAGGGGAACTATGGCTACACCTTC.

This clonotype was detected a few times. CDR3 coding DNA: TGTGCCAGCAGCCAAGAACCGGGCAGGAATGAGCAGTTCTTC. It translates to CASSQEPGRNEQFF. The V gene is TRBV4-2, the J gene TRBJ2-1; D is unresolved. CDR1 is LGHNA and CDR2 is YNFKEQ in the germline V gene. CDR3 size: 14 residues. V was pared by 0 bases and J by 7 bases, with 10 bases between.

There are a few counts of this clonotype. V gene TRBV18 combines with J gene TRBJ2-1; D remains unclear. Trimming removed 5 bases from V and 7 bases from J, with 15 bases in between. The germline V gene has CDR1 KGHSH and CDR2 LQKENI. The CDR3 loop spans 14 amino acids. The CDR3: CASSIGTLLNEQFF. DNA for the CDR3: TGTGCCAGCTCAATTGGTACGTTATTGAATGAGCAGTTCTTC.

This clonotype turned up a few times. This clone may be a read error of a much larger clone one base away. No conserved phenylalanine or tryptophan is present at the end of the CDR3, so a read error is the likely explanation. This rearrangement joins TRBV20-1 to TRBJ1-5; D uncertain. CDR1 and CDR2 (germline): DFQATT, SNEGSKA (reference sequence). The V end was cut by 1 base, the J end by 5 bases, with 18 bases between. The CDR3 spans 16 residues. Here the CDR3 reads CSARVGWVAGDQPQHI. Here the CDR3 DNA reads TGCAGTGCTAGAGTTGGCTGGGTGGCAGGAGATCAGCCCCAGCATATT.

There are a few counts of this clonotype. The chain combines TRBV6-6 with TRBJ2-7; D is perhaps TRBD1 or TRBD2 (5 bases each). V dropped 6 bases and J dropped 4 bases, with 13 bases sitting between them. Germline assignment: CDR1 MNHNY and CDR2 SVGAGI (reference sequence). The CDR3 covers 13 residues. Here the CDR3 reads CASSPTGQYEQYV. CDR3 nucleotides: TGTGCCAGCAGCCCGACGGGGCAGTACGAGCAGTACGTC.

This clonotype was seen a few times. The chain couples TRBV30 to TRBJ2-5, with D tentatively TRBD1 or TRBD2 (5 bases each). The length of the CDR3 is 14 residues. Between the trimmed V and J ends, which lost 0 bases and 1 base, there was a span of 9 bases. Germline V gene lookup returns CDR1 GTSNPN and CDR2 SVGIG (reference sequence). The chain's CDR3 is CAWSVRDGQETQYF. For the CDR3, the DNA is TGTGCCTGGAGTGTACGGGACGGCCAAGAGACCCAGTACTTC.

The chain combines TRBV4-1 with TRBJ2-6; no reliable D call. V was trimmed by 0 bases and J by 5 bases, leaving 8 bases between them. Germline V lookup: CDR1 MGHRA, CDR2 YSYEKL. The CDR3 extends over 15 amino acids. CDR3 sequence (DNA): TGCGCCAGCAGCCAAGAAGGGTCTTGGGCCAACGTCCTGACTTTC. It is translated as CASSQEGSWANVLTF.